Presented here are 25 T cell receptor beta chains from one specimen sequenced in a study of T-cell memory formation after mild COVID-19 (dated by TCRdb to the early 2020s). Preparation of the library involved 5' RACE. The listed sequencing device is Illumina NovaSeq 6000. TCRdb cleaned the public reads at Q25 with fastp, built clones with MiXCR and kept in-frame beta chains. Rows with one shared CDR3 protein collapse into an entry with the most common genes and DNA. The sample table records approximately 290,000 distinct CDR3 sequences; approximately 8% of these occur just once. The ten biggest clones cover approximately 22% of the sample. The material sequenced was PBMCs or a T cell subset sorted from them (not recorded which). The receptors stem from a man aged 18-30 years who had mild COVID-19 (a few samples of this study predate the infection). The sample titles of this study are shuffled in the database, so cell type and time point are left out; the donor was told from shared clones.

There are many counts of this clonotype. CDR3 sequence (DNA): TGTGCCAGCAGTCCCTACACTAGCGGGGGGCCTGAAGATACGCAGTATTTT. This translates into CASSPYTSGGPEDTQYF. The V gene is TRBV12-3 or TRBV12-4, the J gene TRBJ2-3; 12 bases are shared with TRBD2. The CDR3 sequence is 17 residues long. With V trimmed by 5 bases and J by 5 bases, 11 bases remained unmatched.

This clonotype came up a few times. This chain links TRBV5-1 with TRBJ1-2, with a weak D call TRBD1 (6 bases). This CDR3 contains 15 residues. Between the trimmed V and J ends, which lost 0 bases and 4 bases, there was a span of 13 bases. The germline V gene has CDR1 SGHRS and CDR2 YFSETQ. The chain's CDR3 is CASSLGGRLLYGYTF. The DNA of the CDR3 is TGCGCCAGCAGCTTGGGGGGGCGCTTACTCTATGGCTACACCTTC.

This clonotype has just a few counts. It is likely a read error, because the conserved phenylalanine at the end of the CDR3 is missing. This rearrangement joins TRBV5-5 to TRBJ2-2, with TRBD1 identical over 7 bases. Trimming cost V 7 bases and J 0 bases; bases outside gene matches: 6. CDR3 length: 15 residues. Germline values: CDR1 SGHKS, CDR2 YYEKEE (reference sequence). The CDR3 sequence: CASGQVHSNTGELFL. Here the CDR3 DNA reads TGTGCCAGCGGACAGGTACACTCGAACACCGGGGAGCTGTTTCTT.

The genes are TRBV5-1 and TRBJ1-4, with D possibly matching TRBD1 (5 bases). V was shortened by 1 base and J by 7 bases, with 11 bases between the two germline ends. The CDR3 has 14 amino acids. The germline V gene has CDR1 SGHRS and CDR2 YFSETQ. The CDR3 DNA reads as TGCGCCAGCAGCTTGATCCGGGGGGGTGAAAAACTGTTTTTT. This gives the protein CASSLIRGGEKLFF.

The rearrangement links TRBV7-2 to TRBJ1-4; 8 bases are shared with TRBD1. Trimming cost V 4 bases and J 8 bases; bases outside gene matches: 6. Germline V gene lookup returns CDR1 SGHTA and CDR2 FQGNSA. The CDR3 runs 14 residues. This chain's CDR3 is CASSSGQGGEKLFF. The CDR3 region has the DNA TGTGCCAGCAGCTCCGGACAGGGAGGGGAAAAACTGTTTTTT.

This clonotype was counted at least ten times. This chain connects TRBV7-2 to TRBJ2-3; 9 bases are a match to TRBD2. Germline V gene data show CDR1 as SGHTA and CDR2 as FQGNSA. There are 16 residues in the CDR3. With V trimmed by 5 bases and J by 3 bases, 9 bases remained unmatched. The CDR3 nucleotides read TGTGCCAGCAGCCGGTCGAGCGGGGGGCGGACAGATACGCAGTATTTT. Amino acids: CASSRSSGGRTDTQYF.

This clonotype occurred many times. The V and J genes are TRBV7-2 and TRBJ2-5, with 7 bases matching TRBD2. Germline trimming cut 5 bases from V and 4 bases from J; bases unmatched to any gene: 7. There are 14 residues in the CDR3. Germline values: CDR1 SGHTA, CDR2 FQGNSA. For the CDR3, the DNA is TGTGCCAGCAGCCACATAGGGGAGGGAGAGACCCAGTACTTC. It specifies CASSHIGEGETQYF. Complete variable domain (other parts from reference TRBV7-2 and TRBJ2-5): GAGVSQSPSNKVTEKGKDVELRCDPISGHTALYWYRQSLGQGLEFLIYFQGNSAPDKSGLPSDRFSAERTGGSVSTLTIQRTQQEDSAVYLCASSHIGEGETQYFGPGTRLLVL.

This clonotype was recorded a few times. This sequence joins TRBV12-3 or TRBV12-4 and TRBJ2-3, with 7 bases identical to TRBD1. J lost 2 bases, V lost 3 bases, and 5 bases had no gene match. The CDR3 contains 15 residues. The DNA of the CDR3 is TGTGCCAGCAGTTTTAGGGACAGAGACACAGATACGCAGTATTTT. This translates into CASSFRDRDTDTQYF.

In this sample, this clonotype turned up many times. CDR3 DNA: TGCGCCAGCAGCTTGGTATCCGGAAGGGATGAGCAGTTCTTC. This codes for CASSLVSGRDEQFF. The J gene is TRBJ2-1, the V gene TRBV5-1; D gene unclear. The CDR3 runs 14 residues. Germline CDR1 is SGHRS and CDR2 is YFSETQ. V was shortened by 0 bases and J by 8 bases, with 12 bases between the two germline ends.

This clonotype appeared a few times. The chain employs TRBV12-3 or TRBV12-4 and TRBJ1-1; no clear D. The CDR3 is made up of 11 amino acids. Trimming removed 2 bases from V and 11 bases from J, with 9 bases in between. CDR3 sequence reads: CASSLLFDAFF. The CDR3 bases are TGTGCCAGCAGTTTACTTTTTGATGCTTTCTTT.

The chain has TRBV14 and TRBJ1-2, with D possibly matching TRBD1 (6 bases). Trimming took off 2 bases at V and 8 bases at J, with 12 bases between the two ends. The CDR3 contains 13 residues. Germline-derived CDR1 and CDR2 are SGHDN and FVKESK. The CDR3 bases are TGTGCCAGCAGCCAAAACGGGGGCCGCGGCTACACCTTC. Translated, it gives CASSQNGGRGYTF.

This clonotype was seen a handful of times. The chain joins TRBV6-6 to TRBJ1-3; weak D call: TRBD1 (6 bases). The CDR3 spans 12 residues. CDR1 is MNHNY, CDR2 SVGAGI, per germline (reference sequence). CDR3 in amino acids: CAEGDSGNTIYF. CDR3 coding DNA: TGTGCTGAGGGGGACTCTGGAAACACCATATATTTT.

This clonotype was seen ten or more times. DNA for the CDR3: TGTGCCACCAGCAGAGATTGGGACAATTATCAGCCCCAGCATTTT. It codes for CATSRDWDNYQPQHF. The rearrangement uses TRBV15 and TRBJ1-5, with D tentatively TRBD1 (6 bases). In germline, CDR1 is LNHNV, CDR2 YYDKDF (reference sequence). The CDR3 has 15 residues. The V gene lost 0 bases and the J gene lost 5 bases, with 11 bases spanning the gap. Variable domain in full (rest from reference TRBV15 and TRBJ1-5): DAMVIQNPRYQVTQFGKPVTLSCSQTLNHNVMYWYQQKSSQAPKLLFHYYDKDFNNEADTPDNFQSRRPNTSFCFLDIRSPGLGDTAMYLCATSRDWDNYQPQHFGDGTRLSIL.

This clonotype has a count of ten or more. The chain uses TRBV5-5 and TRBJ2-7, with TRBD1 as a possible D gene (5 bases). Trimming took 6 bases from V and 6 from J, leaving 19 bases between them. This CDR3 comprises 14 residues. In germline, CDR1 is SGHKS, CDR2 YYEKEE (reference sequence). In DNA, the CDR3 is TGTGCCAGCAATGTTGGGGCCGATTTGCGCGAGCAGTACGTC. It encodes CASNVGADLREQYV.

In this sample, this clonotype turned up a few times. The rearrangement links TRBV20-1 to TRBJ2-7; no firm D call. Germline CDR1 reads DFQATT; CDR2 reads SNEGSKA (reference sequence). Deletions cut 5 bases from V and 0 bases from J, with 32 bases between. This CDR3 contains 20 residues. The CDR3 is CSASPQSSARPRSLSYEQYV. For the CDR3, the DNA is TGCAGTGCTTCCCCCCAGAGCAGCGCTCGCCCCAGGTCCCTCTCCTACGAGCAGTACGTC.

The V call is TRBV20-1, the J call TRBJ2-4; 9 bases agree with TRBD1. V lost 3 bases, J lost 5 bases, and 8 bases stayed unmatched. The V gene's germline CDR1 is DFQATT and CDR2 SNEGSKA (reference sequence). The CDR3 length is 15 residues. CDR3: CSASNAQGAQNIQYF. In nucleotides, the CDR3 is TGCAGTGCTAGCAATGCACAGGGGGCGCAAAACATTCAGTACTTC.

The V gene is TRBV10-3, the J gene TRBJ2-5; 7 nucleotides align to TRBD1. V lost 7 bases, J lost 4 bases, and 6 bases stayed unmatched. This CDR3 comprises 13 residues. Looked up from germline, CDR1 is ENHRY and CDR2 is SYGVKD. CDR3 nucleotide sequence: TGTGCCATCAACACAGGGGCGGGAGAGACCCAGTACTTC. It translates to CAINTGAGETQYF.

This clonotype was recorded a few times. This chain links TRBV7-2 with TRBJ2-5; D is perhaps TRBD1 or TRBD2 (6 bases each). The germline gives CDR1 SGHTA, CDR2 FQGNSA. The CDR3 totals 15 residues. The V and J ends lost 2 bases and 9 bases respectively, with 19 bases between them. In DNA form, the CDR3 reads TGTGCCAGCAGCTTATTGCCGGGGGCCCCGGGGGCCCAGTACTTC. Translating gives CASSLLPGAPGAQYF.

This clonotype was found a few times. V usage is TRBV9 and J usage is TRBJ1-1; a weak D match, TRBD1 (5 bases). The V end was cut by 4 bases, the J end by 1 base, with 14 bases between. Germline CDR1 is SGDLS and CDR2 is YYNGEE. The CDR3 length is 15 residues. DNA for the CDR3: TGTGCCAGCAGCAACCGGGACCGAGAGAACACTGAAGCTTTCTTT. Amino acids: CASSNRDRENTEAFF.

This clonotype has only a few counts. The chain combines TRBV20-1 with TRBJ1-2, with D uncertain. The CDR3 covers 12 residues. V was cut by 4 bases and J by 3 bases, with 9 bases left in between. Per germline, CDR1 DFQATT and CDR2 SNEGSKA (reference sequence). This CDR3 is CSAKGMDYGYTF. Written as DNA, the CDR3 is TGCAGTGCTAAAGGGATGGACTATGGCTACACCTTC.

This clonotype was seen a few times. In nucleotides, the CDR3 is TGTGCCAGCAGCCGCCGACAGGAACTAGCCAAAAACATTCAGTACTTC. This gives the protein CASSRRQELAKNIQYF. This chain uses TRBV5-8 with TRBJ2-4, with a tentative D call TRBD1 (6 bases). V was clipped by 4 bases and J by 0 bases, with 14 bases between them. Germline-derived CDR1 and CDR2 are SGHTS and YDEGEE. The CDR3 is made up of 16 amino acids.

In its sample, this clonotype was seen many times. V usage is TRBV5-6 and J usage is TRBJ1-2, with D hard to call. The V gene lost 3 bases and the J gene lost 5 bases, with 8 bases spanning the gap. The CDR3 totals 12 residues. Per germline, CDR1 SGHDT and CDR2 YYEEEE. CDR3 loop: CASSSGGYGYTF. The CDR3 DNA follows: TGTGCCAGCAGCTCCGGTGGATATGGCTACACCTTC.

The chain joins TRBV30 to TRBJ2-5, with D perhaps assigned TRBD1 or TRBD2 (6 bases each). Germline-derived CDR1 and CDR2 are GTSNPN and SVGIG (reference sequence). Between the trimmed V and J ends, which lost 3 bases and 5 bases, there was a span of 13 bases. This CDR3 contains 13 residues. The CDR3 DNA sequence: TGTGCCTGGAGCAGGGGACTGGAGGAGACCCAGTACTTC. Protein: CAWSRGLEETQYF. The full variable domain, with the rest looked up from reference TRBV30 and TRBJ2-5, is SQTIHQWPATLVQPVGSPLSLECTVEGTSNPNLYWYRQAAGRGLQLLFYSVGIGQISSEVPQNLSASRPQDRQFILSSKKLLLSDSGFYLCAWSRGLEETQYFGPGTRLLVL.

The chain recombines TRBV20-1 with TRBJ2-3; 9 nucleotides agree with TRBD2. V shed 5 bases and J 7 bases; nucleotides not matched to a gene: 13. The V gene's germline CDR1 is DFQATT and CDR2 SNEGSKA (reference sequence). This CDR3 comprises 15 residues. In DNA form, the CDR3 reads TGCAGTGCTGGAACTAGCGGGTTCCCCCTACATACGCAGTATTTT. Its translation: CSAGTSGFPLHTQYF.

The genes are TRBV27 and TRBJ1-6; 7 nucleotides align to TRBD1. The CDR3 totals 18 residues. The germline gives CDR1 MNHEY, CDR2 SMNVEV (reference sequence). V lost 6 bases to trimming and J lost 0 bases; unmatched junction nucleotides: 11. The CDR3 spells CASSDRVGGDSYNSPLHF. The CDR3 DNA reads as TGTGCCAGCAGCGACAGGGTCGGGGGGGACTCCTATAATTCACCCCTCCACTTT.